The rows below give T cell receptor beta chains drawn from one sample of a study of control samples from healthy donors and cancer patients. TCRdb keeps only in-frame clones here, not all; method: immunoSEQ multiplex PCR. The sample lists about 92,000 clones; approximately 82% were seen once. The sequencing sample was made of blood. The receptor set was obtained from an older woman in good health. Both conserved end residues are trimmed from each CDR3. The size of a clone is reported for some rows only, either as once, few or many, or as a class for expanded clones.

size	V	J	CDR3
-	TRBV6-5	TRBJ1-2	ASSPPGPYT
few	TRBV7-2	TRBJ2-7	ASSFGVGSYEQY
-	TRBV11-3	TRBJ2-5	ASSLGQGKTQY
once	TRBV28	TRBJ2-5	ASRIGGNFQETQY
-	TRBV5-4	TRBJ2-1	ASSLAPGTSGGIEQF
-	TRBV6-5	TRBJ2-7	ASSYDRGPYEQY
once	TRBV15	TRBJ2-3	ATRQSHSTDTQY
few	TRBV24-1	TRBJ1-5	ATSARDSNQPQH
few	TRBV5-1	TRBJ1-2	ASSLTGTGYEGYT
-	TRBV14	TRBJ1-1	ASSQEGRPNTEAF
-	TRBV27	TRBJ2-1	ASSAGHPTYNEQF